The next 23 T cell receptor beta chains were all read from a single sample in a study of CD8+CD57+ T cells in acquired aplastic anemia. CDR3 and TCR beta VDJ profiling relied on a genomic DNA template. TCRdb re-derived calls from the reads in MiXCR, one entry per CDR3 protein. Here the sample spans approximately 170,000 distinct CDR3 sequences, approximately 49% being singletons. The sample consisted of sorted CD4+, CD8+, or CD8+CD57+ T cells (not recorded which) from PBMCs. These receptors came from a human donor in good health, serving as a control.

This clonotype was counted at least ten times. This chain connects TRBV24-1 to TRBJ1-1; D possibly corresponds to TRBD1 (6 bases). CDR1 and CDR2 from the germline V gene are KGHDR and SFDVKD. The CDR3 length is 14 residues. The germline V and J ends were trimmed by 4 bases and 10 bases, with 18 bases remaining between them. The CDR3 region is CATSEYSDSVGAFF. Written as DNA, the CDR3 is TGTGCCACCAGTGAGTACTCGGACAGTGTGGGAGCTTTCTTT.

The chain employs TRBV20-1 and TRBJ1-5; TRBD1 matches 7 bases. The V gene end was trimmed by 3 bases and the J gene end by 5 bases; junction bases not matched to a gene: 13. The CDR3 totals 16 residues. Germline V gene lookup returns CDR1 DFQATT and CDR2 SNEGSKA (reference sequence). CDR3 sequence reads: CSASEGGRGNYQPQHF. The CDR3 nucleotides are TGCAGTGCTAGCGAAGGTGGCAGGGGGAACTATCAGCCCCAGCATTTT.

V and J are TRBV2 and TRBJ1-5, with TRBD1 as a possible D gene (6 bases). The CDR3 consists of 13 residues. Trimming shortened V by 6 bases and J by 3 bases, and 9 bases separated the two germline ends. Per germline, CDR1 SNHLY and CDR2 FYNNEI. This CDR3 is CASRNRDNQPQHF. As DNA, the CDR3 is TGTGCCAGCAGGAACAGGGACAATCAGCCCCAGCATTTT.

This clonotype came up many times. This sequence joins TRBV28 and TRBJ2-7; D is possibly TRBD1 (6 bases). The CDR3 length is 10 residues. V lost 9 bases and J 4 bases, leaving 7 bases between the germline ends. Germline V gene sequence: CDR1 MDHEN, CDR2 SYDVKM. CDR3 sequence (DNA): TGTGCCAGTACAGGGTACGAGCAGTACTTC. Amino acids: CASTGYEQYF.

This chain connects TRBV29-1 to TRBJ1-6, with D perhaps matching TRBD1 (6 bases). V gave up 4 bases and J gave up 7 bases, with 8 bases separating them. Germline CDR1 is SQVTM and CDR2 is ANQGSEA. CDR3 length equals 12 residues. The CDR3 protein is CSVGDTNSPLHF. CDR3 nucleotide sequence: TGCAGCGTTGGGGACACCAATTCACCCCTCCACTTT.

About this clonotype: The junction differs from germline at one of its ends, possibly a read error. The V call is TRBV19, the J call TRBJ1-2; the match to TRBD1 covers 8 bases. CDR1 is LNHDA and CDR2 is SQIVND in the germline V gene (reference sequence). The CDR3 is made up of 15 amino acids. The CDR3: CTSSITAGGGYGYTF. The CDR3 DNA sequence: TGTACCAGTAGTATAACGGCAGGGGGCGGTTATGGCTACACCTTC.

This clonotype came up a few times. The chain uses TRBV29-1 and TRBJ1-5; a weak D match, TRBD1 (6 bases). V gave up 4 bases and J gave up 3 bases, with 10 bases separating them. This CDR3 spans 13 amino acids. In germline, CDR1 is SQVTM, CDR2 ANQGSEA. This CDR3 reads CSVATGLNQPQHF. CDR3 in DNA: TGCAGCGTTGCGACAGGCCTCAATCAGCCCCAGCATTTT. Full variable domain (outside the CDR3, taken from reference TRBV29-1 and TRBJ1-5): SAVISQKPSRDICQRGTSLTIQCQVDSQVTMMFWYRQQPGQSLTLIATANQGSEATYESGFVIDKFPISRPNLTFSTLTVSNMSPEDSSIYLCSVATGLNQPQHFGDGTRLSIL.

In this sample, this clonotype turned up many times. This chain joins TRBV2 and TRBJ1-1, with a tentative D call TRBD1 (6 bases). V was shortened by 4 bases and J by 5 bases, with 17 bases between the two germline ends. The length of the CDR3 is 15 residues. CDR1 is SNHLY, CDR2 FYNNEI, per germline. CDR3 sequence: CASSGGGRGGTEAFF. The CDR3 region has the DNA TGTGCCAGCAGTGGGGGGGGCAGGGGAGGAACTGAAGCTTTCTTT. Variable domain in full (rest from reference TRBV2 and TRBJ1-1): EPEVTQTPSHQVTQMGQEVILRCVPISNHLYFYWYRQILGQKVEFLVSFYNNEISEKSEIFDDQFSVERPDGSNFTLKIRSTKLEDSAMYFCASSGGGRGGTEAFFGQGTRLTVV.

The chain couples TRBV19 to TRBJ1-3; D remains ambiguous. Between the trimmed V and J ends, which lost 4 bases and 2 bases, there was a span of 12 bases. CDR1 is LNHDA, CDR2 SQIVND, per germline (reference sequence). The CDR3 is 15 residues long. The CDR3 region has the DNA TGTGCCAGTAGTACCGGCCCCCTTGCTGGAAACACCATATATTTT. This codes for CASSTGPLAGNTIYF.

The V call is TRBV20-1, the J call TRBJ1-2, with D maybe TRBD1 (5 bases). Germline assignment: CDR1 DFQATT and CDR2 SNEGSKA (reference sequence). The CDR3 extends over 11 amino acids. Trimming left V 5 bases short and J 10 bases short, with 14 bases between. In DNA, the CDR3 is TGCAGTGCTCAAGGGGCAGGAAACTACACCTTC. Translating gives CSAQGAGNYTF.

The V and J genes are TRBV15 and TRBJ2-5; the D is unclear. V was shortened by 0 bases and J by 2 bases, with 7 bases between the two germline ends. There are 14 residues in the CDR3. Germline lookup yields CDR1 LNHNV and CDR2 YYDKDF (reference sequence). CDR3 sequence reads: CATSRDKQQETQYF. The CDR3 coding sequence is TGTGCCACCAGCAGAGATAAACAGCAAGAGACCCAGTACTTC.

A word on this clonotype: This could be a read error, since a much larger clone is one nucleotide away. The chain is built from TRBV11-2 and TRBJ1-4, with D perhaps matching TRBD1 (6 bases). CDR3 length: 15 amino acids. The germline gives CDR1 SGHAT, CDR2 FQNNGV. The CDR3 here is CASSLVGGANERLFF. CDR3 sequence (DNA): TGTGCCAGCAGCTTAGTCGGGGGCGCTAATGAAAGACTGTTTTTT.

This chain links TRBV15 with TRBJ2-5; D may be TRBD1 (5 bases). Germline V gene lookup returns CDR1 LNHNV and CDR2 YYDKDF (reference sequence). V lost 2 bases and J 1 base, leaving 11 bases between the germline ends. The CDR3 contains 15 residues. Here the CDR3 reads CATSRLQGSQETQYF. The CDR3 DNA reads as TGTGCCACCAGCAGACTCCAGGGCTCCCAAGAGACCCAGTACTTC.

In this sample, this clonotype turned up many times. This chain uses TRBV7-2 with TRBJ2-4; 8 bases fit TRBD1. The length of the CDR3 is 16 residues. V trimming: 2 bases; J trimming: 5 bases; junction bases outside the gene matches: 8. Looked up from germline, CDR1 is SGHTA and CDR2 is FQGNSA. The CDR3 protein is CASSLQTGTGQNIQYF. Written as DNA, the CDR3 is TGTGCCAGCAGCTTACAAACCGGGACAGGTCAAAACATTCAGTACTTC.

This chain links TRBV7-9 with TRBJ1-2; 9 positions match TRBD1. Looked up from germline, CDR1 is SEHNR and CDR2 is FQNEAQ (reference sequence). V shed 5 bases, J shed 1 base, and the junction held 8 bases outside the gene matches. This CDR3 region has 16 residues. The CDR3, as DNA: TGTGCCAGCAGCCCCCAGGGACAGGGATATAACTATGGCTACACCTTC. Protein product: CASSPQGQGYNYGYTF.

This clonotype was observed a single time. In DNA, the CDR3 is TGTGCCACCGCCGGGACAGGGTTCGTCGAAGCTTTCTTT. This translates into CATAGTGFVEAFF. The chain carries TRBV24-1 and TRBJ1-1; 9 bases align to TRBD1. Germline-derived CDR1 and CDR2 are KGHDR and SFDVKD. This CDR3 has 13 amino acids. The ends lost 9 bases at V and 8 bases at J; junction bases unmatched: 9.

The table lists this clonotype with many counts. The chain employs TRBV12-3 or TRBV12-4 and TRBJ2-3; D is unclear. The CDR3 has 15 amino acids. Trimming pared 4 bases from V and 1 base from J, leaving 12 bases between. Written as DNA, the CDR3 is TGTGCCAGCAGTTACTCCTCCATTGGCACAGATACGCAGTATTTT. This encodes CASSYSSIGTDTQYF.

In this sample, this clonotype turned up many times. The chain carries TRBV10-3 and TRBJ1-2, with D hard to call. V lost 2 bases and J lost 2, with 3 bases in between. From germline, CDR1 is ENHRY and CDR2 SYGVKD. This CDR3 region has 12 residues. CDR3 bases: TGTGCCATCAGTGAGGGAAACTATGGCTACACCTTC. Encoded protein: CAISEGNYGYTF.

The chain employs TRBV5-1 and TRBJ2-1, with 8 bases matching TRBD2. This CDR3 spans 14 amino acids. Trimming cost V 4 bases and J 7 bases; bases outside gene matches: 7. Germline V gene lookup returns CDR1 SGHRS and CDR2 YFSETQ. Here the CDR3 DNA reads TGCGCCAGCAGCACCGGGACTAGTAATAATGAGCAGTTCTTC. Its protein product is CASSTGTSNNEQFF.

The rearrangement links TRBV20-1 to TRBJ1-1; TRBD1 agrees at 9 bases. There are 14 residues in the CDR3. Germline CDR1 and CDR2: DFQATT and SNEGSKA (reference sequence). The trim removed 3 bases at V and 7 bases at J, leaving 9 bases unmatched. CDR3 loop: CSARNDRGAGEAFF. CDR3 sequence (DNA): TGCAGTGCTAGGAACGACAGGGGGGCGGGTGAAGCTTTCTTT.

CDR3 DNA: TGTGCCAGCAGCGTAGCTACAGGGAACACTGAAGCTTTCTTT. This gives the protein CASSVATGNTEAFF. V and J are TRBV9 and TRBJ1-1, with a tentative D call TRBD1 (5 bases). Germline V gives CDR1 SGDLS, CDR2 YYNGEE. The CDR3 is made up of 14 amino acids. V shed 0 bases and J shed 1 base, with 7 bases lying between them. The complete variable domain, with remaining parts taken from reference TRBV9 and TRBJ1-1, reads DSGVTQTPKHLITATGQRVTLRCSPRSGDLSVYWYQQSLDQGLQFLIQYYNGEERAKGNILERFSAQQFPDLHSELNLSSLELGDSALYFCASSVATGNTEAFFGQGTRLTVV.

This clonotype has more than one count but fewer than ten. The rearrangement links TRBV7-9 to TRBJ1-3; D is ambiguous. Germline CDR1 and CDR2: SEHNR and FQNEAQ (reference sequence). V gave up 1 base and J gave up 2 bases, with 6 bases separating them. This CDR3 spans 14 amino acids. CDR3 nucleotide sequence: TGTGCCAGCAGCTTAGTGGTGGCTGGAAACACCATATATTTT. This gives the protein CASSLVVAGNTIYF.

CDR3 DNA: TGTGCCAGCAGCTACCAGGGACCCGCGAACACTGAAGCTTTCTTT. Its protein is CASSYQGPANTEAFF. The chain joins TRBV7-2 to TRBJ1-1; the D gene is possibly TRBD1 (5 bases). Germline-derived CDR1 and CDR2 are SGHTA and FQGNSA. Trimming shortened V by 4 bases and J by 1 base, and 13 bases separated the two germline ends. The CDR3 runs to 15 residues.